This T cell receptor (beta chain) was captured by sequencing in a study of beta chain features in type 1 diabetes. The authors reverse transcribed all of the isolated RNA, so sequencing captured expressed TCRB transcripts. Profiling relied on immunoSEQ multiplex PCR, and the TCRdb table lists in-frame clones only, not all of them. The sample has hundreds of thousands of clones; 11% to 15% are singletons. Study-wide results and caveats: Type 1 diabetes patients showed a moderate but significant shortening of TCRB CDR3s in all four CD4+ subsets.

The V and J ends lost 6 bases and 8 bases respectively, with 19 bases between them. This CDR3 has 14 amino acids. Germline values: CDR1 MNHEY, CDR2 SVGAGI. Purity exceeded 95% in all sorted populations. Turning to this clone: The antigen is not known.

Sample: naive CD4+ T cells from blood. The V and J genes are TRBV6-5 and TRBJ1-1; D might be TRBD1 (5 bases). The receptor's source is a man between 18 and 35 years old with type 1 diabetes. CDR3 amino acids: CASRMGGARIEAFF. Here the CDR3 DNA reads TGTGCCAGCAGGATGGGAGGGGCCAGGATCGAAGCTTTCTTT.